These T cell receptor beta chains were read from a single sample in a study of blood T cells in healthy people across ages. TCRdb itself ran the 5' RACE reads through MiXCR, one entry per CDR3 protein. The table lists about 720,000 distinct CDR3 sequences, approximately 21% of them singletons. Sequences were obtained from blood. The receptors come from a man aged 70-80 years in good health. Both conserved end residues are part of each CDR3. The order of the fields is V gene, J gene, CDR3 protein.

v_gene: TRBV9; j_gene: TRBJ2-5; CDR3aa: CASSVEYEQETQYF
v_gene: TRBV6-1; j_gene: TRBJ1-4; CDR3aa: CASSEGQGSPRGEKLFF
v_gene: TRBV20-1; j_gene: TRBJ2-4; CDR3aa: CSATTPGLNIQYF
v_gene: TRBV3-1; j_gene: .; CDR3aa: CASSQQGFEQFF
v_gene: TRBV27; j_gene: TRBJ1-5; CDR3aa: CACGWAGDSNQPQHF
v_gene: TRBV11-2; j_gene: TRBJ2-5; CDR3aa: CASSSLMRGAGIISSSVGETQYF
v_gene: TRBV7-2; j_gene: TRBJ1-6; CDR3aa: CAGRRKAGTNNSPLHF
v_gene: TRBV27; j_gene: TRBJ1-5; CDR3aa: CASSPGGRGFSNQPQHF
v_gene: TRBV4-2; j_gene: TRBJ1-3; CDR3aa: CASSLEQGGAGNTIYF
v_gene: TRBV6-5; j_gene: TRBJ1-5; CDR3aa: CASSTGLVNQPQHF
v_gene: TRBV12-3/TRBV12-4; j_gene: .; CDR3aa: CASSPSVRTSQFF
v_gene: TRBV3-1; j_gene: TRBJ2-3; CDR3aa: CASSLPFGGGTDTQYF
v_gene: TRBV29-1; j_gene: TRBJ1-2; CDR3aa: CSGGQGRDGYTF
v_gene: TRBV12-3/TRBV12-4; j_gene: TRBJ2-1; CDR3aa: CASNRASGGSYNEQFF
v_gene: TRBV15; j_gene: TRBJ1-2; CDR3aa: CATSLQGYGYTF
v_gene: TRBV2; j_gene: TRBJ1-4; CDR3aa: CASSEDWGGEKLFF
v_gene: TRBV5-1; j_gene: TRBJ2-7; CDR3aa: CASSDPGRSSYEQYF
v_gene: TRBV5-1; j_gene: TRBJ2-5; CDR3aa: CASSLEWKETQYF